This TCR beta chain stems from a study of blood T cells in healthy people across ages. General study results and limits: It was found that TCR beta diversity correlated strongly with the percentage of naive T cells. More naive CD4+ cells and higher diversity marked long-lived donors relative to aged donors. Because sorting was not performed, PBMCs prevented conclusive naive versus antigen-experienced comparison.

This CDR3 contains 15 residues. Trimming took 2 bases from V and 2 from J, leaving 11 bases between them. Germline V gene sequence: CDR1 SEHNR, CDR2 FQNEAQ (reference sequence). Worth noting for this clonotype: What it binds is unknown.

For the second PCR, which ran for roughly 6 to 12 cycles, a sample-barcoded 5' primer and a J-beta primer mix were used. Each cDNA was tagged by a template-switch adaptor containing 12 random nucleotides. TCRdb processed the 5' RACE reads anew with MiXCR; each CDR3 protein has one entry. The profile shows roughly 1,500,000 distinct CDR3 sequences, about 35% of them singletons. The chain couples TRBV7-9 to TRBJ2-3, with D uncertain. What was sequenced was blood. The sequence was collected from a woman in her twenties or thirties in good health. Here the CDR3 DNA reads TGTGCCAGCAGCTTAAGTCTCGCTTTCACAGATACGCAGTATTTT. This codes for CASSLSLAFTDTQYF.